This T cell receptor (beta chain) was profiled in a study of CD8+ T cells in alopecia areata. This clone was picked up a small number of times. Sequencing templates came from extracted RNA that was reverse transcribed into cDNA. Profiling relied on immunoSEQ multiplex PCR, and the TCRdb table lists in-frame clones only, not all of them. The repertoire includes under 300,000 clones, about two thirds of them detected once, and about 1.3% sits in the top ten. The CDR3 has 12 amino acids. Trimming removed 7 bases at V and 4 bases at J, with 13 bases between. The germline V gene has CDR1 SQVTM and CDR2 ANQGSEA.

The sample consisted of CD4+ T cells sorted from blood, taken at week 0. This receptor was obtained from a human donor with alopecia areata. The chain has TRBV29-1 and TRBJ2-5, with a possible D match to TRBD1 (6 bases). As DNA, the CDR3 is TGCAGCGCCCGGGACACGGGAGAGACCCAGTACTTC. This codes for CSARDTGETQYF.